This TCR beta chain was sequenced during a study of cytomegalovirus exposure and HLA in healthy donors. The study, taken as a whole, reports: Within an earlier analysis, most TCR beta V segments proved productive either about 87% or about 30% of the time.

Germline loops: CDR1 LNHDA, CDR2 SQIVND (reference sequence). The V end lost 7 bases, the J end lost 4 bases, and 5 bases lay between the germline ends. The CDR3 is made up of 11 amino acids. Concerning this clone: The antigen remains unidentified.

PCR was performed using 60 Vbeta and 13 Jbeta primers. Here immunoSEQ multiplex PCR was the method, and the copy in TCRdb shows in-frame clones only, minus some. Of 100,000 to 120,000 clones listed, about 70% are singletons. The sequenced sample was PBMCs. The source is a man between 25 and 39 years old in good health and CMV-seronegative. The chain combines TRBV19 with TRBJ1-3, with D hard to call. The CDR3 sequence: CASMGGNTIYF. CDR3 nucleotides: TGTGCCAGTATGGGCGGAAACACCATATATTTT.